These T cell receptor beta chains were read from a single sample in a study of shared clonotypes between healthy human individuals. Clones were sequenced by immunoSEQ multiplex PCR, and TCRdb holds only the in-frame ones, with some missing. The table records more than 2 million clones, 90% to 95% of them present only once. The source material was naive CD8+ T cells from PBMCs. These receptors originate from a man aged 18 to 29 in good health. Some clones in this sample may be carry-over from other donors' samples. CDR3s include the opening cysteine and the closing phenylalanine or tryptophan. D genes are given only for firm matches. Some rows mark clone size as missing; the rest say once, few, many or name a class of expanded clone.

d_call: -; clone_size: -; v_call: TRBV7-3; j_call: TRBJ2-6; cdr3_aa: CASSLYGGPAGLGANVLTF; cdr3_nt: TGTGCCAGCAGCTTATATGGGGGGCCCGCCGGCCTGGGGGCCAACGTCCTGACTTTC
d_call: -; clone_size: -; v_call: TRBV27; j_call: TRBJ2-7; cdr3_aa: CASSSRAGNYEQYF; cdr3_nt: TGTGCCAGCAGTTCCCGGGCAGGCAACTACGAGCAGTACTTC
d_call: TRBD2; clone_size: -; v_call: TRBV27; j_call: TRBJ2-1; cdr3_aa: CASSSLAGRPKQFF; cdr3_nt: TGTGCCAGCAGTTCACTAGCGGGGAGGCCTAAGCAGTTCTTC
d_call: TRBD1; clone_size: -; v_call: TRBV4-1; j_call: TRBJ2-3; cdr3_aa: CASSQVPAGGRGTDTQYF; cdr3_nt: TGCGCCAGCAGCCAAGTTCCGGCAGGGGGCCGAGGCACAGATACGCAGTATTTT
d_call: -; clone_size: -; v_call: TRBV5-1; j_call: TRBJ2-1; cdr3_aa: CASSWGALGRIDEQFF; cdr3_nt: TGCGCCAGCAGTTGGGGGGCCCTAGGTAGAATCGATGAGCAGTTCTTC
d_call: -; clone_size: few; v_call: TRBV30; j_call: TRBJ1-1; cdr3_aa: CAWRVVGGTEAFF; cdr3_nt: TGTGCCTGGAGGGTTGTGGGGGGAACTGAAGCTTTCTTT
d_call: -; clone_size: -; v_call: TRBV6-6; j_call: TRBJ2-5; cdr3_aa: CATLAVADKKETQYF; cdr3_nt: TGTGCCACCTTAGCTGTGGCAGACAAAAAAGAGACCCAGTACTTC
d_call: TRBD1; clone_size: -; v_call: TRBV27; j_call: TRBJ1-2; cdr3_aa: CASSLLGTGDGYTF; cdr3_nt: TGTGCCAGCAGTCTACTCGGGACAGGGGATGGCTACACCTTC
d_call: -; clone_size: -; v_call: TRBV5-4; j_call: TRBJ2-7; cdr3_aa: CASSLNGNEQYF; cdr3_nt: TGTGCCAGCAGCTTGAATGGAAACGAGCAGTACTTC
d_call: -; clone_size: -; v_call: TRBV2; j_call: TRBJ1-5; cdr3_aa: CASSNFVGYSNQPQHF; cdr3_nt: TGTGCCAGCAGTAACTTTGTGGGGTATAGCAATCAGCCCCAGCATTTT
d_call: -; clone_size: -; v_call: TRBV7-2; j_call: TRBJ2-1; cdr3_aa: CASSLRPQGEVNEQFF; cdr3_nt: TGTGCCAGCAGCTTAAGGCCTCAGGGAGAGGTCAATGAGCAGTTCTTC
d_call: -; clone_size: -; v_call: TRBV7-9; j_call: TRBJ2-3; cdr3_aa: CASSSPSSDTTDTQYF; cdr3_nt: TGTGCCAGCAGCTCCCCCTCTTCAGATACCACAGATACGCAGTATTTT
d_call: -; clone_size: -; v_call: TRBV19; j_call: TRBJ2-3; cdr3_aa: CASTHESTDTQYF; cdr3_nt: TGTGCCAGTACTCATGAAAGCACAGATACGCAGTATTTT
d_call: TRBD1; clone_size: -; v_call: TRBV6-5; j_call: TRBJ1-1; cdr3_aa: CASRVRTGAGTEAFF; cdr3_nt: TGTGCCAGCAGAGTGAGAACAGGGGCAGGGACTGAAGCTTTCTTT
d_call: -; clone_size: -; v_call: TRBV4-1; j_call: TRBJ2-7; cdr3_aa: CASSQGVQGGYEQYF; cdr3_nt: TGCGCCAGCAGCCAGGGGGTTCAGGGGGGATACGAGCAGTACTTC
d_call: TRBD1; clone_size: -; v_call: TRBV6-1; j_call: TRBJ2-1; cdr3_aa: CASTLGQGYNEQFF; cdr3_nt: TGTGCCAGCACCCTGGGACAGGGATACAATGAGCAGTTCTTC
d_call: -; clone_size: once; v_call: TRBV13; j_call: TRBJ2-1; cdr3_aa: CASSSNYNEQFF; cdr3_nt: TGTGCCAGCAGCTCGAATTACAATGAGCAGTTCTTC
d_call: -; clone_size: -; v_call: TRBV30; j_call: TRBJ2-7; cdr3_aa: CAWIRRQDPYEQYF; cdr3_nt: TGTGCCTGGATTAGGAGACAGGACCCCTACGAGCAGTACTTC
d_call: TRBD1; clone_size: -; v_call: TRBV28; j_call: TRBJ1-1; cdr3_aa: CASSFKLGPQGWAFF; cdr3_nt: TGTGCCAGCAGTTTTAAGCTTGGGCCACAGGGGTGGGCTTTCTTT
d_call: -; clone_size: -; v_call: TRBV7-9; j_call: TRBJ2-7; cdr3_aa: CATQLRDGPPEQYF; cdr3_nt: TGTGCCACCCAGCTCCGGGACGGTCCCCCCGAGCAGTACTTC
d_call: -; clone_size: once; v_call: TRBV4-2; j_call: TRBJ2-1; cdr3_aa: CASRLLGSPLNEQFF; cdr3_nt: TGTGCCAGCCGTCTCCTAGGCTCACCTCTCAATGAGCAGTTCTTC
d_call: -; clone_size: -; v_call: TRBV15; j_call: TRBJ1-5; cdr3_aa: CATSGGNQPQHF; cdr3_nt: TGTGCCACCAGCGGAGGAAATCAGCCCCAGCATTTT
d_call: TRBD2; clone_size: -; v_call: TRBV5-4; j_call: TRBJ2-3; cdr3_aa: CASSFLAGGDTQYF; cdr3_nt: TGTGCCAGCAGCTTCCTAGCGGGAGGAGATACGCAGTATTTT
d_call: -; clone_size: -; v_call: TRBV10-3; j_call: TRBJ2-3; cdr3_aa: CAISELGRGDTQYF; cdr3_nt: TGTGCCATCAGTGAGTTGGGGCGGGGAGATACGCAGTATTTT
d_call: TRBD2; clone_size: -; v_call: TRBV4-3; j_call: TRBJ2-7; cdr3_aa: CASSLSGGRANEQYF; cdr3_nt: TGCGCCAGCAGCCTTAGTGGCGGGAGGGCCAACGAGCAGTACTTC
d_call: -; clone_size: -; v_call: TRBV30; j_call: TRBJ1-2; cdr3_aa: CAWSVEGEGGYTF; cdr3_nt: TGTGCCTGGAGTGTCGAAGGGGAGGGGGGCTACACCTTC
d_call: -; clone_size: -; v_call: TRBV5-1; j_call: TRBJ2-7; cdr3_aa: CASSLDAATYGYEQYF; cdr3_nt: TGCGCCAGCAGCTTGGATGCAGCTACCTATGGCTACGAGCAGTACTTC
d_call: -; clone_size: -; v_call: TRBV7-9; j_call: TRBJ2-1; cdr3_aa: CASSKTSINEQFF; cdr3_nt: TGTGCCAGCAGCAAGACTAGTATCAATGAGCAGTTCTTC
d_call: -; clone_size: once; v_call: TRBV15; j_call: TRBJ2-7; cdr3_aa: CATSRDPRIGYEQYF; cdr3_nt: TGTGCCACCAGCAGAGATCCCCGAATCGGCTACGAGCAGTACTTC
d_call: TRBD2; clone_size: -; v_call: TRBV5-1; j_call: TRBJ2-7; cdr3_aa: CASSLSGRAYEQYF; cdr3_nt: TGCGCCAGCAGCTTGAGCGGGAGGGCCTACGAGCAGTACTTC
d_call: -; clone_size: -; v_call: TRBV14; j_call: TRBJ2-5; cdr3_aa: CASSPLDETGPTRVETQYF; cdr3_nt: TGTGCCAGCAGCCCCCTCGATGAGACAGGACCAACCAGGGTCGAGACCCAGTACTTC
d_call: TRBD2; clone_size: -; v_call: TRBV9; j_call: TRBJ2-3; cdr3_aa: CASSVGREGRTDTQYF; cdr3_nt: TGTGCCAGCAGCGTAGGACGGGAGGGCCGTACAGATACGCAGTATTTT
d_call: -; clone_size: once; v_call: TRBV30; j_call: TRBJ1-4; cdr3_aa: CAWRRTGISTNEKLFF; cdr3_nt: TGTGCCTGGAGACGAACAGGGATCTCTACTAATGAAAAACTGTTTTTT
d_call: TRBD1; clone_size: few; v_call: TRBV15; j_call: TRBJ1-1; cdr3_aa: CATSHPGQVTEAFF; cdr3_nt: TGTGCCACCAGCCACCCGGGACAGGTAACTGAAGCTTTCTTT
d_call: -; clone_size: once; v_call: TRBV11-1; j_call: TRBJ1-1; cdr3_aa: CASSLAQRQGMNTEAFF; cdr3_nt: TGTGCCAGCAGCTTAGCGCAACGGCAGGGGATGAACACTGAAGCTTTCTTT
d_call: -; clone_size: -; v_call: TRBV27; j_call: TRBJ2-7; cdr3_aa: CASSFSSDYEQYF; cdr3_nt: TGTGCCAGCAGTTTTTCTAGCGACTACGAGCAGTACTTC
d_call: -; clone_size: -; v_call: TRBV7-9; j_call: TRBJ2-7; cdr3_aa: CASSQDSAEQYF; cdr3_nt: TGTGCCAGCAGTCAGGACTCGGCCGAGCAGTACTTC
d_call: TRBD2; clone_size: once; v_call: TRBV9; j_call: TRBJ2-3; cdr3_aa: CASSVLNETSGRLGTDTQYF; cdr3_nt: TGTGCCAGCAGCGTACTCAATGAGACTAGCGGGAGGCTGGGGACAGATACGCAGTATTTT
d_call: TRBD1; clone_size: -; v_call: TRBV28; j_call: TRBJ2-7; cdr3_aa: CASSLPPIDRGSSYEQYF; cdr3_nt: TGTGCCAGCAGTCTCCCCCCAATAGACAGGGGGAGCTCCTACGAGCAGTACTTC
d_call: -; clone_size: few; v_call: TRBV21-1; j_call: TRBJ2-4; cdr3_aa: CASSKVSQKNIQYF; cdr3_nt: TGTGCCAGCAGCAAAGTTTCACAGAAAAACATTCAGTACTTC
d_call: TRBD1; clone_size: -; v_call: TRBV7-2; j_call: TRBJ2-7; cdr3_aa: CASSLAGQGFGSSYEQYF; cdr3_nt: TGTGCCAGCAGCTTAGCGGGACAGGGATTTGGAAGCTCCTACGAGCAGTACTTC
d_call: TRBD2; clone_size: -; v_call: TRBV7-6; j_call: TRBJ2-7; cdr3_aa: CASRPEVSGIYEQYF; cdr3_nt: TGTGCCAGCAGGCCCGAGGTGAGCGGGATCTACGAGCAGTACTTC
d_call: -; clone_size: -; v_call: TRBV7-9; j_call: TRBJ2-7; cdr3_aa: CASSLAGHQGYEQYF; cdr3_nt: TGTGCCAGCAGCTTAGCGGGCCATCAGGGCTACGAGCAGTACTTC